This TCR beta chain was recovered during a study of T cell responses to AZD1222 COVID-19 vaccine. Measured with immunoSEQ multiplex PCR; TCRdb has only the in-frame clones, and not every one. The table includes roughly 130,000 clones, 70% to 90% detected once. This clone has only a few counts. What it binds is not known. Overall study findings and caveats: Spike-spanning, vaccine-associated CD4 TCRs were dominant at 160-218 and 743-854. Following two doses of AZD1222, Spike-specific TCR breadth and depth rose. Close to half of all spike-specific TCRs reportedly target regions of the variants that are unmutated. Only 5 to 7 AZD1222 recipients were seropositive at baseline.

V lost 7 bases and J lost 2; bases outside the gene matches: 10. This CDR3 contains 15 residues. The V gene's germline CDR1 is MNHEY and CDR2 SMNVEV (reference sequence). The chain carries TRBV27 and TRBJ2-7; 8 nucleotides agree with TRBD1. The sequencing here drew on peripheral blood, taken on day 0 of AZD1222 vaccination. The sequence derives from an adult in good health. The CDR3 protein is CASKSGGAYPYEQYF. The CDR3 DNA is TGTGCCAGCAAATCAGGGGGCGCGTACCCCTACGAGCAGTACTTC.